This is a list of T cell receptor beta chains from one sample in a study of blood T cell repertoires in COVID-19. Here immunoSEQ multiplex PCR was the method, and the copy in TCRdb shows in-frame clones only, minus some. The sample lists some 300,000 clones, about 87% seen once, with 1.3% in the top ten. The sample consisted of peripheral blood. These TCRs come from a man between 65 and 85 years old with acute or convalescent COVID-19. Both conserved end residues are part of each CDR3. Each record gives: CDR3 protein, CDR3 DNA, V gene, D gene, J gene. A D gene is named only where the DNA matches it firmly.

CASRHRVGTDTQYF TGTGCCAGCAGGCACAGGGTAGGCACAGATACGCAGTATTTT TRBV11-2 NA TRBJ2-3
CASSYGPGVSNQPQHF TGTGCCAGCAGTTACGGTCCCGGGGTTAGCAATCAGCCCCAGCATTTT TRBV6-2/TRBV6-3 NA TRBJ1-5
CASSRRTGGVGLNTEAFF TGCGCCAGCAGCCGCAGGACAGGGGGCGTCGGGTTGAACACTGAAGCTTTCTTT TRBV4-3 TRBD1 TRBJ1-1
CASTLGGGQDIQYF TGTGCCAGCACCCTAGGGGGAGGGCAGGACATTCAGTACTTC TRBV7-9 NA TRBJ2-4
CASSRDRGSSPLHF TGTGCCAGCAGCCGGGACAGGGGCTCATCACCCCTCCACTTT TRBV5-4 TRBD1 TRBJ1-6
CASSLTGVGYGYTF TGTGCCAGCAGTTTAACAGGGGTTGGCTATGGCTACACCTTC TRBV27 TRBD1 TRBJ1-2
CASSLRGGETQYF TGTGCCAGCAGCTTACGAGGGGGAGAGACCCAGTACTTC TRBV7-9 NA TRBJ2-5
CASSRTTSGSYNEQFF TGTGCCAGCAGCCGTACGACTAGCGGCTCCTACAATGAGCAGTTCTTC TRBV5-4 TRBD2 TRBJ2-1
CATSRGDRGHEQYF TGTGCCACCAGCAGAGGGGACAGGGGCCACGAGCAGTACTTC TRBV15 TRBD1 TRBJ2-7
CASSFDRVNTIYF TGTGCCAGCAGCTTCGACAGGGTGAACACCATATATTTT TRBV7-9 TRBD1 TRBJ1-3